The 20 T cell receptor beta chains reported below all come from one sample, sequenced in a study of T-cell memory formation after mild COVID-19. From the 5' RACE reads, TCRdb called clonotypes with MiXCR, one entry per CDR3 protein. The top ten clones hold roughly 8.3% of a sample with fewer than 650,000 distinct CDR3 sequences, about 20% of them seen once. What was sequenced was PBMCs or a T cell subset sorted from them (not recorded which). The receptors were gathered from an adult woman who had mild COVID-19 (a few samples of this study predate the infection). Cell type and time point are not known.

The genes are TRBV11-2 and TRBJ2-5, with D perhaps matching TRBD1 or TRBD2 (5 bases each). Germline-derived CDR1 and CDR2 are SGHAT and FQNNGV. V dropped 5 bases and J dropped 7 bases, with 17 bases sitting between them. There are 14 residues in the CDR3. CDR3 coding DNA: TGTGCCAGCAGCCCGGGGCTAGGAAGGGTGACCCAGTACTTC. This codes for CASSPGLGRVTQYF.

The rearrangement joins TRBV20-1 to TRBJ2-7, with 10 positions matching TRBD1. CDR1 and CDR2 (germline): DFQATT, SNEGSKA (reference sequence). The CDR3 is 14 amino acids. V was clipped by 3 bases and J by 4 bases; unmatched bases: 6. The CDR3 nucleotides are TGCAGTGCTAGGCCGGGACAGGGGATTTACGAGCAGTACTTC. Amino acids: CSARPGQGIYEQYF.

This clonotype has just a few counts. The V call is TRBV5-1, the J call TRBJ2-5; D may be TRBD1 (7 bases). Trimming removed 1 base at V and 4 bases at J, with 23 bases between. Germline V lookup: CDR1 SGHRS, CDR2 YFSETQ. The CDR3 extends over 18 amino acids. The CDR3 here is CASSLRRGPRGIGETQYF. The CDR3 bases are TGCGCCAGCAGCTTGAGAAGGGGGCCGCGGGGAATCGGAGAGACCCAGTACTTC.

This clonotype was seen repeatedly, ten times or more. The chain uses TRBV9 and TRBJ2-3, with TRBD2 matching 7 bases. CDR1 is SGDLS and CDR2 is YYNGEE in the germline V gene. The CDR3 is made up of 14 amino acids. J lost 2 bases, V lost 4 bases, and 4 bases had no gene match. CDR3 in amino acids: CASSFGTNTDTQYF. The CDR3 bases are TGTGCCAGCAGCTTCGGGACTAACACAGATACGCAGTATTTT.

This clonotype was seen a few times. The CDR3: CASSSTGETQYF. CDR3 in DNA: TGTGCCAGTTCCTCGACGGGAGAGACCCAGTACTTC. This chain joins TRBV9 and TRBJ2-5; D call uncertain. This CDR3 comprises 12 residues. The germline V and J ends were trimmed by 8 bases and 4 bases, with 12 bases remaining between them. Germline CDR1 SGDLS, CDR2 YYNGEE.

The V call is TRBV19, the J call TRBJ1-1; TRBD1 matches at 9 bases. Per germline, CDR1 LNHDA and CDR2 SQIVND (reference sequence). The CDR3 sequence is 16 residues long. The junction had 14 bases not matched to a gene; V was cut back by 7 bases and J by 5 bases. The CDR3 coding sequence is TGTGCCAGTACCTCAATACAGGGGGCCCGGAGGACTGAAGCTTTCTTT. Translating it yields CASTSIQGARRTEAFF.

The rearrangement links TRBV29-1 to TRBJ2-7; unclear D gene. Germline CDR1 reads SQVTM; CDR2 reads ANQGSEA. Trimming shortened V by 4 bases and J by 4 bases, and 8 bases separated the two germline ends. The CDR3 totals 11 residues. CDR3 DNA sequence: TGCAGCGTTGTTTGGGTTTACGAGCAGTACTTC. Translating gives CSVVWVYEQYF.

Ten or more counts support this clonotype. V gene TRBV5-1 combines with J gene TRBJ2-2; D is unresolved. The ends were cut back, 4 bases at V and 6 bases at J, with 10 bases in the middle. CDR3 length: 13 amino acids. Germline V gene data show CDR1 as SGHRS and CDR2 as YFSETQ. The CDR3, as DNA: TGCGCCAGCAGCCCCGAAGGGTCCGGGGAGCTGTTTTTT. Amino acids: CASSPEGSGELFF.

The sample holds a few counts of this clonotype. This sequence joins TRBV19 and TRBJ1-6; a weak D match, TRBD1 (6 bases). From germline, CDR1 is LNHDA and CDR2 SQIVND (reference sequence). The CDR3 extends over 15 amino acids. V was trimmed by 5 bases and J by 6 bases, leaving 14 bases between them. CDR3 sequence reads: CASSGMGQINSPLHF. CDR3 in DNA: TGTGCCAGTAGTGGAATGGGACAAATTAATTCACCCCTCCACTTT.

This chain connects TRBV12-3 or TRBV12-4 to TRBJ2-3; D gene ambiguous. Trimming pared 6 bases from V and 5 bases from J, leaving 21 bases between. The CDR3 runs to 16 residues. As DNA, the CDR3 is TGTGCCAGCAGGTGGTCCGGGCCTAAGAGAGGAGATACGCAGTATTTT. Its translation: CASRWSGPKRGDTQYF.

The genes are TRBV24-1 and TRBJ1-4; no definite D call. CDR3 length equals 15 residues. Trimming cost V 5 bases and J 0 bases, with 9 bases left between them. Germline-derived CDR1 and CDR2 are KGHDR and SFDVKD. CDR3 nucleotides: TGTGCCACCAGTGCGTCAGATGCAACTAATGAAAAACTGTTTTTT. This sequence encodes CATSASDATNEKLFF.

V and J are TRBV14 and TRBJ1-1; D is possibly TRBD1 (6 bases). Per germline, CDR1 SGHDN and CDR2 FVKESK. The CDR3 is made up of 14 amino acids. Trimming removed 3 bases at V and 4 bases at J, with 12 bases between. In DNA, the CDR3 is TGTGCCAGCAGCCAGGGGGCCGGCTTCACTGAAGCTTTCTTT. Its translation: CASSQGAGFTEAFF.

J is TRBJ2-3 and V is TRBV20-1; 9 bases fit TRBD1. The CDR3 has 18 residues. Germline V lookup: CDR1 DFQATT, CDR2 SNEGSKA (reference sequence). The V and J ends lost 3 bases and 1 base, in that order; junction bases with no gene match: 14. The CDR3 nucleotides are TGCAGTGCTAGGGGACAGGGAGTCGGTACGGACGGCACAGATACGCAGTATTTT. This sequence encodes CSARGQGVGTDGTDTQYF.

This clonotype was counted a few times. This sequence joins TRBV19 and TRBJ2-7; 11 bases are shared with TRBD2. This CDR3 contains 14 residues. Germline CDR1 LNHDA, CDR2 SQIVND (reference sequence). V lost 5 bases and J lost 2; bases outside the gene matches: 2. The CDR3 coding sequence is TGTGCCAGTAGTGTACTAGCGGGAGCCTACGAGCAGTACTTC. Translation: CASSVLAGAYEQYF. Full variable domain (rest looked up from reference TRBV19 and TRBJ2-7): DGGITQSPKYLFRKEGQNVTLSCEQNLNHDAMYWYRQDPGQGLRLIYYSQIVNDFQKGDIAEGYSVSREKKESFPLTVTSAQKNPTAFYLCASSVLAGAYEQYFGPGTRLTVT.

The chain uses TRBV4-2 and TRBJ2-7; no reliable D call. Germline CDR1 LGHNA, CDR2 YNFKEQ. V gave up 3 bases and J gave up 0 bases, with 12 bases separating them. This CDR3 region has 15 residues. The CDR3 DNA reads TGTGCCAGCAGCCACAGTCCTTTCGACTCCTACGAGCAGTACTTC. Translation gives CASSHSPFDSYEQYF.

V and J are TRBV10-3 and TRBJ2-3, with 7 bases aligning to TRBD1. The CDR3 is made up of 14 amino acids. With 10 bases clipped from V and 0 bases from J, the junction kept 7 bases outside the gene matches. Germline V gene lookup returns CDR1 ENHRY and CDR2 SYGVKD. CDR3 amino acids: CATLRDSSTDTQYF. The CDR3, as DNA: TGTGCCACGCTCCGGGACAGCAGCACAGATACGCAGTATTTT.

This chain links TRBV7-3 with TRBJ2-3, with 8 bases lining up with TRBD2. This CDR3 has 15 residues. Looked up from germline, CDR1 is SGHTA and CDR2 is FQGTGA. J was trimmed by 1 base and V by 5 bases; bases with no gene match: 5. In DNA, the CDR3 is TGTGCCAGCAGCCCTAGCGGGTACGGCACAGATACGCAGTATTTT. This encodes CASSPSGYGTDTQYF.

The V call is TRBV5-1, the J call TRBJ1-1; no clear D. The length of the CDR3 is 14 residues. Trimming removed 0 bases from V and 1 base from J, with 7 bases in between. Germline CDR1 is SGHRS and CDR2 is YFSETQ. CDR3 DNA sequence: TGCGCCAGCAGCTTGGCGTCGCAGAACACTGAAGCTTTCTTT. Its translation is CASSLASQNTEAFF.

The V gene is TRBV27, the J gene TRBJ2-2, with D uncertain. CDR3 length: 14 amino acids. Trimming removed 2 bases from V and 6 bases from J, with 10 bases in between. Germline V gives CDR1 MNHEY, CDR2 SMNVEV (reference sequence). CDR3 residues: CASSLEALPGELFF. The CDR3 bases are TGTGCCAGCAGTTTAGAAGCTCTTCCCGGGGAGCTGTTTTTT.

The chain links TRBV6-1 to TRBJ1-1; D is possibly TRBD1 (5 bases). V was shortened by 11 bases and J by 1 base, with 8 bases between the two germline ends. Germline CDR1 reads MNHNS; CDR2 reads SASEGT. The CDR3 has 11 residues. The CDR3 DNA sequence: TGTGCCTCCGGGGCGAACACTGAAGCTTTCTTT. Its translation: CASGANTEAFF.